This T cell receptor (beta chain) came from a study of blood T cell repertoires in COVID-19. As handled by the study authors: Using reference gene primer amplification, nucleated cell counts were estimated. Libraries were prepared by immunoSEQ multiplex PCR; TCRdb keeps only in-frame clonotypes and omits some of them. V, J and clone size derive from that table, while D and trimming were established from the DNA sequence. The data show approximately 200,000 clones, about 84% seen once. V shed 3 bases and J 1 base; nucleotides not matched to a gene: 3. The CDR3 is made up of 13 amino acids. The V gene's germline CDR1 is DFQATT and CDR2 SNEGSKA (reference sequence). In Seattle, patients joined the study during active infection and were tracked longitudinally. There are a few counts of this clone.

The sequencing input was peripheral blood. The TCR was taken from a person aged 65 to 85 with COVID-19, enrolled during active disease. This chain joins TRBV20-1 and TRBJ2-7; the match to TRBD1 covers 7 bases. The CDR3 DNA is TGCAGTGCTAGTTCGGACAGGTCCTACGAGCAGTACTTC. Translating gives CSASSDRSYEQYF.